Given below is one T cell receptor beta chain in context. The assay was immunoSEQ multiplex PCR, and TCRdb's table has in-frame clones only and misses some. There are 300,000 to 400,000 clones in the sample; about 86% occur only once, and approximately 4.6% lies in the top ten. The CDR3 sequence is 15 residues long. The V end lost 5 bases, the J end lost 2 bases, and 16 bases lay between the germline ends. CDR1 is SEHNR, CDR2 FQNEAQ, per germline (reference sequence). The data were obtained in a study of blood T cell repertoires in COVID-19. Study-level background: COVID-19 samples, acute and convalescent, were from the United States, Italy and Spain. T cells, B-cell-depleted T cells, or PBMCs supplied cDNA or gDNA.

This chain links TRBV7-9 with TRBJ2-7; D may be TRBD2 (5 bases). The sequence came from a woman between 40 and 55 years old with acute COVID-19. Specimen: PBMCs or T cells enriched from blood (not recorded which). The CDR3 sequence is CASSPLGVGTYEQYF. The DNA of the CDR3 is TGTGCCAGCAGCCCACTAGGAGTAGGGACCTACGAGCAGTACTTC.